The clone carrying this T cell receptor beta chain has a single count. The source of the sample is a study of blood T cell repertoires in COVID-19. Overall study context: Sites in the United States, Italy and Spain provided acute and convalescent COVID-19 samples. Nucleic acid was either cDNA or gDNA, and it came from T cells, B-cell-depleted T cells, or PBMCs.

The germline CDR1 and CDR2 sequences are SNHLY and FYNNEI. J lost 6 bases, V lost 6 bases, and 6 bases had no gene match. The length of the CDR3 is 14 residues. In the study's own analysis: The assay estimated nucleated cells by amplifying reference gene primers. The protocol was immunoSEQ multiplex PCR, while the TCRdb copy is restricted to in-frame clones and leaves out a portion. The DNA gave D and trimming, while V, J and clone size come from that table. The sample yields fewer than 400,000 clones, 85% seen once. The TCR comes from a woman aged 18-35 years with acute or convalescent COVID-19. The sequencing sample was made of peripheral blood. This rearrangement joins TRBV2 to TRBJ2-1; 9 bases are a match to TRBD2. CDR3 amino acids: CASRAPGLANEQFF. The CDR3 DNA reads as TGTGCCAGCAGGGCACCGGGACTAGCCAATGAGCAGTTCTTC.